This TCR beta chain was sequenced for a study of T-cell reconstitution after alpha-beta-depleted transplantation in children. Overall study findings and caveats: In patients about two months after transplant, alpha-beta T cells reportedly arose from several hundred expanded graft clones. At day 60, the high TCRbeta diversity found in some patients originated from recipient T cells and thymic progenitors that had survived. By one year post-transplant, T-cell counts and diversity largely arose from T cells that were newly produced.

The table lists this clonotype with many counts. The antigen is not known. Preparation of the TCRbeta library used unique molecular identifiers. TCRdb re-derived calls from the PCR reads in MiXCR, one entry per CDR3 protein. The sample includes some 120,000 distinct CDR3 sequences, roughly 10% seen only once; the top ten take nearly 25%. This CDR3 is built from 15 residues. The sequence was collected from a girl under three years old who had a stem cell transplant for combined immunodeficiency, so the T cells may come from the graft donor. The rearrangement links TRBV12-1 to TRBJ2-1; the table's D call TRBD2 went unverified against the DNA. TRBV12-1 is designated a pseudogene. The sequenced sample was PBMCs, mostly from graft donor cells, obtained 180 days after TCRalphabeta/CD19-depleted stem cell transplant. CDR3 coding DNA: TGTGCCAGCAGCTTCGCTAGCGGGGTCTGGAATGAGCAGTTCTTC. Amino acids: CASSFASGVWNEQFF.